These 8 T cell receptor beta chains were sequenced from one sample in a study of T-cell memory formation after mild COVID-19. One entry per CDR3 protein results from TCRdb running MiXCR on the 5' RACE reads. The table lists about 420,000 distinct CDR3 sequences, 23% of them singletons, with around 14% in the top ten. Input material: PBMCs or a T cell subset sorted from them (not recorded which). These receptors were taken from an adult woman who had mild COVID-19 (a few samples of this study predate the infection). Cell type and time point are not known.

The chain is built from TRBV5-1 and TRBJ2-5; D is undetermined. V was clipped by 6 bases and J by 3 bases, with 18 bases between them. Looked up from germline, CDR1 is SGHRS and CDR2 is YFSETQ. The CDR3 runs 15 residues. The CDR3 reads CASTRSPLEEETQYF. The CDR3 DNA reads TGCGCCAGCACACGGAGTCCCCTGGAAGAAGAGACCCAGTACTTC.

In this sample, this clonotype turned up a few times. The V gene is TRBV20-1, the J gene TRBJ2-7; a weak D match, TRBD1 (5 bases). The V end lost 1 base, the J end lost 5 bases, and 15 bases lay between the germline ends. The CDR3 spans 14 residues. CDR1 and CDR2 (germline): DFQATT, SNEGSKA (reference sequence). In DNA, the CDR3 is TGCAGTGCTAGAGCCACAGGATATTTCGACGAGCAGTACTTC. This encodes CSARATGYFDEQYF.

This clonotype has only a few counts. The chain has TRBV7-3 and TRBJ2-1, with 7 bases that match TRBD2. V lost 0 bases to trimming and J lost 4 bases; unmatched junction nucleotides: 3. The CDR3 has 15 amino acids. Germline CDR1 and CDR2: SGHTA and FQGTGA. The CDR3 spells CASSLTREGYNEQFF. Here the CDR3 DNA reads TGTGCCAGCAGCTTAACCAGGGAGGGGTACAATGAGCAGTTCTTC. Filled out from reference TRBV7-3 and TRBJ2-1, the complete variable domain reads GAGVSQTPSNKVTEKGKYVELRCDPISGHTALYWYRQSLGQGPEFLIYFQGTGAADDSGLPNDRFFAVRPEGSVSTLKIQRTERGDSAVYLCASSLTREGYNEQFFGPGTRLTVL.

This clonotype was observed a few times. CDR3 amino acids: CASRKGRTSGFSYEQYF. The CDR3 DNA reads TGTGCCAGCAGAAAGGGTAGGACTAGCGGTTTTTCCTACGAGCAGTACTTC. The V and J genes are TRBV6-2 or TRBV6-3 and TRBJ2-7, with 10 bases identical to TRBD2. This CDR3 has 17 residues. In germline, CDR1 is MNHEY, CDR2 SVGEGT. The J segment lost 1 base and the V segment lost 6 bases, leaving 12 bases of the junction unmatched.

This chain links TRBV20-1 with TRBJ2-7, with a tentative D call TRBD1 (6 bases). The germline gives CDR1 DFQATT, CDR2 SNEGSKA (reference sequence). CDR3 length equals 16 residues. V was shortened by 0 bases and J by 2 bases, with 17 bases between the two germline ends. CDR3 nucleotides: TGCAGTGCTAGAGATCTCAGGGGTAAAATAACCTACGAGCAGTACTTC. The encoded protein is CSARDLRGKITYEQYF.

The V gene is TRBV29-1, the J gene TRBJ2-2, with D hard to call. V lost 4 bases and J lost 0, with 15 bases in between. This CDR3 has 16 amino acids. The germline V gene encodes CDR1 SQVTM and CDR2 ANQGSEA. The CDR3 coding sequence is TGCAGCGTTGTTGGGAAAGGCCGAGCGAACACCGGGGAGCTGTTTTTT. Protein product: CSVVGKGRANTGELFF.

V and J are TRBV5-6 and TRBJ1-1; D call uncertain. Trimming left V 1 base short and J 0 bases short, with 7 bases between. In germline, CDR1 is SGHDT, CDR2 YYEEEE. There are 14 residues in the CDR3. The DNA for the CDR3 is TGTGCCAGCAGCTTGAGGGCCCTGAACACTGAAGCTTTCTTT. Protein: CASSLRALNTEAFF.

Only a few counts were recorded for this clonotype. The chain recombines TRBV29-1 with TRBJ2-7, with 9 bases identical to TRBD1. The CDR3 loop spans 14 amino acids. Looked up from germline, CDR1 is SQVTM and CDR2 is ANQGSEA. Unmatched junction bases numbered 7, after V lost 5 bases and J lost 2 bases. The CDR3 nucleotides read TGCAGCGTTACACGGGACAGGGCGCCCTACGAGCAGTACTTC. As protein: CSVTRDRAPYEQYF.